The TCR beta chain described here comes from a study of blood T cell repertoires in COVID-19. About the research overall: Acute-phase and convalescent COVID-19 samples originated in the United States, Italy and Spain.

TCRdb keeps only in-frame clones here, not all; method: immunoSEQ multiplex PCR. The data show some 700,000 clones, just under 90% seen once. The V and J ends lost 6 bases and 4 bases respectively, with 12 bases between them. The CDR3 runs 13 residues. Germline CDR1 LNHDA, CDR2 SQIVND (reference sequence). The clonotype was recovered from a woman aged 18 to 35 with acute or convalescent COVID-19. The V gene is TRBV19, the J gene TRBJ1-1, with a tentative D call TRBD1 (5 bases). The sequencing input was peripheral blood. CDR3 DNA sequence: TGTGCCAGTAGAGGGGACTGGGGCACTGAAGCTTTCTTT. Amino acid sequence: CASRGDWGTEAFF. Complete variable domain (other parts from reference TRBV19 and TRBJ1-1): DGGITQSPKYLFRKEGQNVTLSCEQNLNHDAMYWYRQDPGQGLRLIYYSQIVNDFQKGDIAEGYSVSREKKESFPLTVTSAQKNPTAFYLCASRGDWGTEAFFGQGTRLTVV.